This entry lists 14 T cell receptor beta chains sequenced from one sample in a study of post-analysis software for immune sequencing data. Libraries were made from TCR beta cDNA, and they carried unique molecular identifiers. MiXCR was run by TCRdb on the PCR reads, yielding one entry per CDR3 protein. The sample lists approximately 730,000 distinct CDR3 sequences, less than 35% occurring once. Broader study findings: Roughly 5 TRBV segments (TRBV5-6, TRBV5-1 and TRBV20-1 among them) occurred more frequently in patients than in controls.

Antigens for these TCRs are unknown. The specimen sequenced was blood. These receptors all stem from a girl aged 10 to 17 with multiple sclerosis.

The chain has TRBV6-5 and TRBJ1-2; D unclear. The V end lost 4 bases, the J end lost 0 bases, and 15 bases lay between the germline ends. Germline loops: CDR1 MNHEY, CDR2 SVGAGI. This CDR3 has 16 residues. CDR3 protein: CASSSTRRSANYGYTF. CDR3 nucleotide sequence: TGTGCCAGCAGTTCAACTCGACGGTCAGCTAACTATGGCTACACCTTC.

V usage is TRBV7-2 and J usage is TRBJ1-5; unclear D gene. The CDR3 spans 14 residues. CDR1 and CDR2 (germline): SGHTA, FQGNSA. Trimming took off 4 bases at V and 7 bases at J, with 14 bases between the two ends. CDR3 region: CASSSDSPSQPQHF. CDR3 DNA sequence: TGTGCCAGCAGCTCGGACTCCCCCAGCCAGCCCCAGCATTTT.

This clonotype was seen more than once but under ten times. J is TRBJ2-4 and V is TRBV20-1, with 10 positions matching TRBD2. CDR3 length equals 20 residues. CDR1 DFQATT and CDR2 SNEGSKA come from the germline V gene (reference sequence). Trimming at V came to 0 bases and at J to 0 bases, leaving 14 bases not matched to a gene. The CDR3 region has the DNA TGCAGTGCTAGAGATCCCAGCGGGGGGGGAGGATCGCTAGCCAAAAACATTCAGTACTTC. This translates into CSARDPSGGGGSLAKNIQYF.

The CDR3 DNA sequence: TGCAGCGTTGGGGGGAGAGCCCTCTACAATGAGCAGTTCTTC. As protein: CSVGGRALYNEQFF. The V gene is TRBV29-1, the J gene TRBJ2-1; D possibly matches TRBD1 or TRBD2 (5 bases each). The CDR3 is 14 residues long. V was shortened by 4 bases and J by 3 bases, with 13 bases between the two germline ends. CDR1 and CDR2 (germline): SQVTM, ANQGSEA.

The V gene is TRBV12-3 or TRBV12-4, the J gene TRBJ2-7; TRBD2 matches at 9 bases. The J call may be in error: the DNA end matches TRBJ2-5 better. The CDR3 has 15 residues. The CDR3 region has the DNA TGTGCCAGCGGCCAAAGGGCGGGGGGGAAAGAGACCCAGTACTTC. It specifies CASGQRAGGKETQYF.

The rearrangement uses TRBV10-3 and TRBJ2-1; D is perhaps TRBD1 (5 bases). Trimming removed 4 bases at V and 8 bases at J, with 15 bases between. Germline CDR1 reads ENHRY; CDR2 reads SYGVKD. The CDR3 sequence is 14 residues long. CDR3 nucleotide sequence: TGTGCCATCAGTGTGCCCCTTAGGGGCGATGAGCAGTTCTTC. Amino acid sequence: CAISVPLRGDEQFF.

This clonotype has a single count. The rearrangement links TRBV27 to TRBJ1-2; D gene ambiguous. V shed 2 bases and J shed 4 bases, with 8 bases lying between them. This CDR3 is built from 13 residues. Germline V CDR1 and CDR2: MNHEY, SMNVEV (reference sequence). CDR3 coding DNA: TGTGCCAGCAGTTTACCGTCAGGCTATGGCTACACCTTC. The encoded protein is CASSLPSGYGYTF.

This clonotype was seen only a few times. Sequence at one end of the junction differs from germline and may be a read error. V is TRBV20-1 and J is TRBJ2-6; D is perhaps TRBD1 (5 bases). The V gene's germline CDR1 is DFQATT and CDR2 SNEGSKA (reference sequence). This CDR3 comprises 14 residues. CDR3 loop: CSASPISGANVPTF. The CDR3 nucleotides are TGCAGTGCTAGCCCGATCTCTGGGGCCAACGTCCCGACTTTC.

This chain links TRBV6-5 with TRBJ1-5; D is possibly TRBD1 (6 bases). Trimming removed 2 bases at V and 5 bases at J, with 7 bases between. The V gene's germline CDR1 is MNHEY and CDR2 SVGAGI. The CDR3 contains 13 residues. The CDR3 is CASSYGTHQPQHF. For the CDR3, the DNA is TGTGCCAGCAGTTACGGGACACATCAGCCCCAGCATTTT.

This clonotype was detected only a few times. The rearrangement links TRBV6-2 or TRBV6-3 to TRBJ2-7; D not resolved. Germline CDR1 is MNHEY and CDR2 is SVGEGT. The CDR3 sequence is 13 residues long. The ends were cut back, 8 bases at V and 7 bases at J, with 18 bases in the middle. The CDR3 nucleotides are TGTGCCAGCCGAACGGGTGGTTCTTGGGAGCAGTACTTC. Translating it yields CASRTGGSWEQYF.

The chain is built from TRBV24-1 and TRBJ2-3; D gene uncertain. Trimming took off 6 bases at V and 0 bases at J, with 12 bases between the two ends. The V gene's germline CDR1 is KGHDR and CDR2 SFDVKD. The length of the CDR3 is 15 residues. CDR3 sequence reads: CATSLTADSTDTQYF. The CDR3 DNA is TGTGCCACCAGTTTGACGGCGGATAGCACAGATACGCAGTATTTT.

Details on this clonotype: The germline gene is not matched at one end of the junction; a read error may be the cause. J is TRBJ2-5 and V is TRBV20-1; TRBD2 might be the D (7 bases). Germline V CDR1 and CDR2: DFQATT, SNEGSKA (reference sequence). The CDR3 covers 14 residues. The CDR3 DNA follows: TGCAGTACTAGAGTGGGGGGGCGCCAAGAGACCCAGTACTTC. This gives the protein CSTRVGGRQETQYF.

This clonotype occurred many times. The V and J genes are TRBV24-1 and TRBJ1-2; TRBD1 aligns across 7 bases. V dropped 9 bases and J dropped 8; count of bases not matched to a gene: 11. Looked up from germline, CDR1 is KGHDR and CDR2 is SFDVKD. The CDR3 totals 13 residues. The CDR3 here is CATEDRRGKGYTF. For the CDR3, the DNA is TGTGCCACCGAGGACAGGAGAGGAAAGGGCTACACCTTC.

The genes are TRBV6-5 and TRBJ1-6; 7 bases match TRBD1. J lost 5 bases, V lost 0 bases, and 13 bases had no gene match. The CDR3 contains 19 residues. CDR1 MNHEY and CDR2 SVGAGI come from the germline V gene. The CDR3 DNA reads TGTGCCAGCAGTTACTCGAGTCCCCGACAGGGAGGAAATAATTCACCCCTCCACTTT. Protein product: CASSYSSPRQGGNNSPLHF.